This T cell receptor (beta chain) was recovered during a study of T cell clonotyping in hematopoietic cell transplantation. Findings of the study overall: At the given depth, recipient repertoires were over 95% de novo clonotypes. After transplant, recipient diversity fell while pathologically expanded clonotypes grew through day 180. Broader posttransplant TCR repertoire diversity was predicted by graft donor and pretransplant recipient Inverse Simpson Index values.

The protocol was immunoSEQ multiplex PCR, while the TCRdb copy is restricted to in-frame clones and leaves out a portion. The repertoire holds about 3,000 clones, with roughly four fifths as singletons. This clone was seen only a few times. Antigen unknown. Samples: about 28 days before transplant, then days 30, 100 and 180 after. The input for sequencing was peripheral blood mononuclear cells, taken 30 days after allogeneic stem cell transplant. The origin of this receptor is a male patient aged 60 to 75 who had an allogeneic stem cell transplant, so T cells may come from the graft donor. Some clones in this sample may be carry-over from other donors' samples.

Written as DNA, the CDR3 is TGCGCCAGCAGCCAAGAGAGGGGGCCCTACAATGAGCAGTTCTTC. Protein: CASSQERGPYNEQFF. V gene TRBV4-3 combines with J gene TRBJ2-1; the match to TRBD1 covers 7 bases. The germline V gene has CDR1 LGHNA and CDR2 YSLEER. The junction had 1 base not matched to a gene; V was cut back by 0 bases and J by 2 bases. The length of the CDR3 is 15 residues.